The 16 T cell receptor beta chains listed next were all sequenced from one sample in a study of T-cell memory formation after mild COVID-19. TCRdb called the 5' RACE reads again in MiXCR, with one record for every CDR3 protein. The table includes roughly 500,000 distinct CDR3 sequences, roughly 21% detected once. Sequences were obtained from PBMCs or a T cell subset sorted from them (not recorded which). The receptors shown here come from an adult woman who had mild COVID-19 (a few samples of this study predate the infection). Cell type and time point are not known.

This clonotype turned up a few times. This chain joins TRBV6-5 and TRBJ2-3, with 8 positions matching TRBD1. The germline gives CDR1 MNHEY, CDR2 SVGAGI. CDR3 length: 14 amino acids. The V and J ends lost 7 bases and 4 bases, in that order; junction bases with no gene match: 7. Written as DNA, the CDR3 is TGTGCCAGCAAGGCAGGGGGCCCCCCAGATACGCAGTATTTT. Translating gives CASKAGGPPDTQYF.

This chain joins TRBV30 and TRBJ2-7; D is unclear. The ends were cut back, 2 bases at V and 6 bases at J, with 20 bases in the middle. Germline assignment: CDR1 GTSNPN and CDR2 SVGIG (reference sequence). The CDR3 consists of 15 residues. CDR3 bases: TGTGCCTGGAGTCCCAAGGTCGGACGAGTGGGCGAGCAGTACTTC. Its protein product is CAWSPKVGRVGEQYF.

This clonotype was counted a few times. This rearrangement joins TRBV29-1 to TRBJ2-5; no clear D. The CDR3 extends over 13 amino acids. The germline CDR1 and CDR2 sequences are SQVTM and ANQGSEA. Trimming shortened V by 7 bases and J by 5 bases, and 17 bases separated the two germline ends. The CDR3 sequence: CSAMLGEKETQYF. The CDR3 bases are TGCAGCGCAATGCTGGGCGAAAAGGAGACCCAGTACTTC.

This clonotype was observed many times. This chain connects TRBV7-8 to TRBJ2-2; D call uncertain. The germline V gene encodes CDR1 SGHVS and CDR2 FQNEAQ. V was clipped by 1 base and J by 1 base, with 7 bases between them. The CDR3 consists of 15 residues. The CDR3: CASSLGWGNTGELFF. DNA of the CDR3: TGTGCCAGCAGCTTAGGCTGGGGGAACACCGGGGAGCTGTTTTTT.

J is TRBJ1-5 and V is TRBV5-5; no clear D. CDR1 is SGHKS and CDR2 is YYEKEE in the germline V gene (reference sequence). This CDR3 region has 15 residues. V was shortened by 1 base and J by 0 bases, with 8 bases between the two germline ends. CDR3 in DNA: TGTGCCAGCAGCTTGAACAGTTATAGCAATCAGCCCCAGCATTTT. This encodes CASSLNSYSNQPQHF.

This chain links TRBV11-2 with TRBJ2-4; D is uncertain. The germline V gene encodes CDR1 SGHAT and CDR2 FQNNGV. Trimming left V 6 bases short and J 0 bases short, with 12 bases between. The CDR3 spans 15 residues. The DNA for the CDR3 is TGTGCCAGCAGGGCGGTGACCGGAGCCAAAAACATTCAGTACTTC. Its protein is CASRAVTGAKNIQYF.

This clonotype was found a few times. Written as DNA, the CDR3 is TGTGCCAGCAGCTTAGTACGCATTTCCTACGAGCAGTACTTC. As protein: CASSLVRISYEQYF. The chain uses TRBV7-2 and TRBJ2-7, with D unclear. CDR1 is SGHTA and CDR2 is FQGNSA in the germline V gene. The CDR3 contains 14 residues. The V end lost 1 base, the J end lost 1 base, and 8 bases lay between the germline ends.

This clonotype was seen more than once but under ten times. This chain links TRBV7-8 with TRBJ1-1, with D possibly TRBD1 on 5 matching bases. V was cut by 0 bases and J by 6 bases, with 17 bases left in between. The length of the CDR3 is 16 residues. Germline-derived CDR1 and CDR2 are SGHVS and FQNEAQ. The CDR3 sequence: CASSLAGLRGPSEAFF. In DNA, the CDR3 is TGTGCCAGCAGCTTAGCGGGACTTCGGGGCCCCTCTGAAGCTTTCTTT.

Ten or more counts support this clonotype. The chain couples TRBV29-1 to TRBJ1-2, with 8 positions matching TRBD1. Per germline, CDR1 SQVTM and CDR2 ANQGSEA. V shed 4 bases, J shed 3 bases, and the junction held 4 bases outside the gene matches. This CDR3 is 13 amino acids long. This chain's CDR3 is CSVGTGIHYGYTF. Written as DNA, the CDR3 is TGCAGCGTTGGGACAGGGATTCACTATGGCTACACCTTC.

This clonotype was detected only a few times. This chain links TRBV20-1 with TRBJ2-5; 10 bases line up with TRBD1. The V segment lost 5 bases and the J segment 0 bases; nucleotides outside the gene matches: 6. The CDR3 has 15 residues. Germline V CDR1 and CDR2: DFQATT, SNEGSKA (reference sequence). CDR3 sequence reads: CSAQGTGEDQETQYF. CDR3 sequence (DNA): TGCAGTGCTCAAGGGACAGGGGAAGACCAAGAGACCCAGTACTTC.

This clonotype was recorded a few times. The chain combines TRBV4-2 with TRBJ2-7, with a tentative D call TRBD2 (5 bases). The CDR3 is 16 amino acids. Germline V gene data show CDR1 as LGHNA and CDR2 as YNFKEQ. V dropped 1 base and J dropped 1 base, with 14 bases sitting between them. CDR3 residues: CASSQAGVSNSYEQYF. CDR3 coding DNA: TGTGCCAGCAGCCAAGCCGGGGTCTCAAATTCCTACGAGCAGTACTTC.

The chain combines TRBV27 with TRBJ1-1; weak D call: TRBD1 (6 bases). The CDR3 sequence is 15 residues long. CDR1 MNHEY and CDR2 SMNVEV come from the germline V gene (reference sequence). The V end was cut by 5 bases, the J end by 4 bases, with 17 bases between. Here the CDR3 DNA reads TGTGCCAGCAGTCCCCGGGGACGAGGGGGCACTGAAGCTTTCTTT. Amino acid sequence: CASSPRGRGGTEAFF.

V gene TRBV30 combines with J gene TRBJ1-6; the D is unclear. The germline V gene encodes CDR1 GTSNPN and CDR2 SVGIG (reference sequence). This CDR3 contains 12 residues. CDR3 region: CASREPMRALHF. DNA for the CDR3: TGTGCTAGCAGAGAACCTATGAGGGCCCTCCACTTT.

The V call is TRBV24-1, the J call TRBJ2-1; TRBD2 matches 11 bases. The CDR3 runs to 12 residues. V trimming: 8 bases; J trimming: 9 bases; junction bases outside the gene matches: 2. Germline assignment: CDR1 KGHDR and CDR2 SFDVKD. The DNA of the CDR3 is TGTGCCACCAATAGCGGGGGGGTTGAGCAGTTCTTC. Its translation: CATNSGGVEQFF.

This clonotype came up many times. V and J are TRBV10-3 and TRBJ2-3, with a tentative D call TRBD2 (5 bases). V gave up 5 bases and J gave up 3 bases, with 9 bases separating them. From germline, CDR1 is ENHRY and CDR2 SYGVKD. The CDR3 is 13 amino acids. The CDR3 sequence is CAISPTMTDTQYF. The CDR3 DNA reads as TGTGCCATCAGTCCGACTATGACAGATACGCAGTATTTT.

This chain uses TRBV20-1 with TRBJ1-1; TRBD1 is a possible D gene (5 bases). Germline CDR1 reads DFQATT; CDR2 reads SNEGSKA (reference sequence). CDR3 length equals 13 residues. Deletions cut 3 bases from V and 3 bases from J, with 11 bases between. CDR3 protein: CSARATADTEAFF. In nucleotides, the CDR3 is TGCAGTGCTAGGGCGACAGCCGACACTGAAGCTTTCTTT.